This T cell receptor beta chain was identified during a study of identical twins. General study points: Beta out-of-frame sequences displayed a weaker excess of sharing between twins. Out-of-frame alpha sequences that twins shared showed excess low generation probability. The study reached conclusions through statistical analysis that was cross-sectional, not following the same donors.

Unique molecular identifiers were present on cDNA, and template switching added a universal primer site. MiXCR, applied by TCRdb to the 5' RACE reads, yields one record per CDR3 protein. The table shows 1.5 million to 2 million distinct CDR3 sequences, with around 29% occurring only once. Losses at the gene ends were 0 bases for V and 0 bases for J; bases not matched to a gene: 12. CDR3 size: 18 residues. In germline, CDR1 is DFQATT, CDR2 SNEGSKA (reference sequence). About this clonotype itself: Its antigen remains unknown.

This sequence was found in a newborn girl in good health. The chain joins TRBV20-1 to TRBJ2-7, with 9 bases aligning to TRBD2. The sequenced sample was cord blood. The CDR3 bases are TGCAGTGCTAGAGATCTCGGGAATAGCGGGGGATTCTCCTACGAGCAGTACTTC. Encoded protein: CSARDLGNSGGFSYEQYF.